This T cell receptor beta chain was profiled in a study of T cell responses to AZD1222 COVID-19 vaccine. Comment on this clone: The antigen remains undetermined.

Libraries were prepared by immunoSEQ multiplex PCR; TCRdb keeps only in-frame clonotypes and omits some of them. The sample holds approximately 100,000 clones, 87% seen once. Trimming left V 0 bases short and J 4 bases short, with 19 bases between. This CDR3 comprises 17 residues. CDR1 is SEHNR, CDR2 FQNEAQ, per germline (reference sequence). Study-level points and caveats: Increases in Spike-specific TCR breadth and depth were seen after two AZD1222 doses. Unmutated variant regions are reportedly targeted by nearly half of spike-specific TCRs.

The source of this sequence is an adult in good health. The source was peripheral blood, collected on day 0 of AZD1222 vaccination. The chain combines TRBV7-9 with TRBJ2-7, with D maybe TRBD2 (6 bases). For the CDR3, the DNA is TGTGCCAGCAGCTTAGCGTCAGGACTACTCGTGGATTACGAGCAGTACTTC. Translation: CASSLASGLLVDYEQYF.